The 2 T cell receptor beta chains in this list originate from one sample, sequenced in a study of tumor and adjacent non-tumor tissue in lung cancer. This sample's RNA came from whole unsorted tissue. Three rounds of nested PCR, following a modified ARM-PCR protocol, produced the TCRbeta library. TCRdb ran MiXCR on the multiplex PCR reads and lists one entry per CDR3 protein. This table holds approximately 100,000 distinct CDR3 sequences, roughly 80% found once. Sequencing was carried out using lung tumor tissue. The receptors derive from a woman aged 60 to 75 with non-small cell lung cancer.

The CDR3 bases are TGTGCCAGCAGCCTAGGGGCTGCGATGCGGTACAATGAGCAGTTCTTC. Amino acids: CASSLGAAMRYNEQFF. V and J are TRBV14 and TRBJ2-1; D possibly corresponds to TRBD1 (5 bases). The CDR3 extends over 16 amino acids. Per germline, CDR1 SGHDN and CDR2 FVKESK. Trimming removed 4 bases from V and 4 bases from J, with 17 bases in between. The complete variable domain, with remaining parts taken from reference TRBV14 and TRBJ2-1, reads EAGVTQFPSHSVIEKGQTVTLRCDPISGHDNLYWYRRVMGKEIKFLLHFVKESKQDESGMPNNRFLAERTGGTYSTLKVQPAELEDSGVYFCASSLGAAMRYNEQFFGPGTRLTVL.

The J gene is TRBJ2-2, the V gene TRBV7-3; D may be TRBD2 (5 bases). The CDR3 has 18 amino acids. V lost 6 bases and J 1 base, leaving 21 bases between the germline ends. Germline V CDR1 and CDR2: SGHTA, FQGTGA. CDR3 sequence reads: CASSSSRLGGLNTGELFF. The CDR3 nucleotides are TGTGCCAGCAGTTCTTCCCGTCTGGGCGGGCTGAACACCGGGGAGCTGTTTTTT.